This T cell receptor beta chain was captured in a study of persistence of HIV-infected CD4 T cells. Study observations and caveats: CMV- and Gag-responding cells had lower TCRbeta richness than CD3/CD28-responding cells.

Stimulation used about 10 ug/mL lysate from CMV-infected fibroblasts. Responding CD4+ T cells were sorted by upregulation of both CD40 ligand and CD69. Undetectable plasma HIV-1 RNA below 50 copies/mL lasted at least 4 years. Stimulated PBMCs had first been depleted of CD8+ T cells. An approximately 19-hour stimulation of CD8-depleted PBMCs used anti-CD28/CD49d costimulation, CD40-blocking antibody and enfuvirtide. This was the immunoSEQ version 4 assay in survey mode. The table came from immunoSEQ multiplex PCR; TCRdb's copy has only in-frame clones and leaves some out. The sample includes more than 15,000 clones, around 78% of them seen just once. The CDR3 is 14 residues long. Germline lookup yields CDR1 SNHLY and CDR2 FYNNEI. V gave up 5 bases and J gave up 7 bases, with 14 bases separating them. By sample share, this clone is medium-sized. Its antigen is unidentified. Distinct nucleotide sequences in the sample also encode this CDR3.

The chain uses TRBV2 and TRBJ1-4; D is possibly TRBD1 (6 bases). The clonotype comes from an adult man with HIV who was CMV-seropositive. This material consisted of CD4+ T cells sorted from PBMCs after roughly 17-hour stimulation, taken from a patient who received antiretroviral therapy. The CDR3 reads CASSRQERGEKLFF. The CDR3 DNA follows: TGTGCCAGCAGTAGACAGGAGAGGGGTGAAAAACTGTTTTTT.